The present entry profiles one T cell receptor beta chain with its context. Antigen: not known. The data are from a study of T cell responses to AZD1222 COVID-19 vaccine. The CDR3 contains 15 residues. Germline CDR1 and CDR2: MDHEN and SYDVKM. Trimming shortened V by 7 bases and J by 4 bases, and 16 bases separated the two germline ends. Only in-frame clones appear in the TCRdb table, and some are missing; sequencing was by immunoSEQ multiplex PCR. In the table there are tens of thousands of clones, more than 75% of which are singletons. Findings of the study overall: Possibly, clonal diversity was underestimated; donors were largely white British and included more females.

The sequencing used peripheral blood, collected on day 0 of AZD1222 vaccination. This chain uses TRBV28 with TRBJ2-2; tentative D call: TRBD1 (6 bases). The origin of this receptor is an adult in good health. CDR3 in amino acids: CASTASAGATGELFF. The CDR3 bases are TGTGCCAGCACCGCGTCCGCAGGGGCCACCGGGGAGCTGTTTTTT.